This TCR beta chain was captured by sequencing in a study of T cell responses to AZD1222 COVID-19 vaccine. CDR1 and CDR2 from the germline V gene are SGHTA and FQGNSA. This CDR3 contains 14 residues. The germline V and J ends were trimmed by 1 base and 1 base, with 7 bases remaining between them. A word on this clone: Its specificity is not known.

The repertoire was sequenced with immunoSEQ multiplex PCR; TCRdb's copy has only in-frame clones and lacks some. The sample has more than 150,000 clones; less than 95% are singletons. Notes on the study in general: Spike-specific TCR breadth rose after two AZD1222 doses, and depth rose as well.

The receptor comes from an adult in good health. The rearrangement uses TRBV7-2 and TRBJ2-5; possible D gene TRBD2, 6 bases. The source material was peripheral blood, sampled on day 0 of AZD1222 vaccination. DNA for the CDR3: TGTGCCAGCAGCTTAGTCGGGGGCCAAGAGACCCAGTACTTC. Encoded protein: CASSLVGGQETQYF. Combining the CDR3 with reference TRBV7-2 and TRBJ2-5 gives the whole variable domain GAGVSQSPSNKVTEKGKDVELRCDPISGHTALYWYRQSLGQGLEFLIYFQGNSAPDKSGLPSDRFSAERTGGSVSTLTIQRTQQEDSAVYLCASSLVGGQETQYFGPGTRLLVL.